This T cell receptor (beta chain) originates from a study of blood T cell repertoires in COVID-19. V dropped 3 bases and J dropped 7; count of bases not matched to a gene: 6. CDR1 and CDR2 (germline): KGHDR, SFDVKD. The CDR3 spans 14 residues. How the authors handled the data: It was from reference gene primer amplification that nucleated cell counts were estimated. Method: immunoSEQ multiplex PCR; TCRdb's copy keeps in-frame clones and lacks some. The V and J calls and the clone size are those of that table, but D and trimming were determined from the DNA. Here the sample spans tens of thousands of clones, about 73% being singletons.

The rearrangement joins TRBV24-1 to TRBJ1-2; 8 nucleotides line up with TRBD1. Sequencing was performed on peripheral blood. The clonotype comes from a man in his forties or fifties with active or convalescent COVID-19. CDR3 in amino acids: CATSDVGTGGGYTF. The CDR3 bases are TGTGCCACCAGTGATGTGGGGACAGGAGGTGGCTACACCTTC.